Listed here is a single T cell receptor beta chain. PCR used 60 Vbeta primers and 13 Jbeta primers. The method was immunoSEQ multiplex PCR; TCRdb's version includes in-frame clones alone and lacks a portion of them. Here the sample spans 110,000 to 150,000 clones, 70% to 85% being singletons. This CDR3 has 18 amino acids. Trimming took 1 base from V and 0 from J; bases not matched to a gene: 2. Germline CDR1 is SGHRS and CDR2 is YFSETQ. The data originate from a study of cytomegalovirus exposure and HLA in healthy donors. The sample comprised PBMCs. The chain combines TRBV5-1 with TRBJ1-6; 12 positions agree with TRBD1. The sequence was collected from a man in his forties in good health and CMV-seropositive. The CDR3: CASSLMGQGASYNSPLHF. The DNA for the CDR3 is TGCGCCAGCAGCTTGATGGGACAGGGGGCCTCCTATAATTCACCCCTCCACTTT.